This entry concerns a single TCR beta chain. The antigen is unknown. The source of the sample is a study of a mutant IDH1 vaccine in newly diagnosed glioma. On the study more broadly: Vaccines were first given 4-6 weeks after radiotherapy alone, or with temozolomide cycles. Those enrolled had earlier been treated with radiotherapy, temozolomide, or both, mostly both.

Germline V gives CDR1 GTSNPN, CDR2 SVGIG (reference sequence). V gave up 0 bases and J gave up 3 bases; unmatched junction bases: 4. The CDR3 contains 14 residues. Time point reported: week 5, during vaccination. The investigators gave 300 ug of mutant IDH1 20-mer peptide in each vaccine dose, together with topical imiquimod. Generated by immunoSEQ multiplex PCR, the TCRdb table keeps only in-frame clones and is missing some. The sample shows 9,500 to 14,000 clones, over 75% of them seen only once. The sequence was collected from a woman in her thirties or forties with glioma. Some clones in this sample may be carry-over from other donors' samples. Sequencing was performed on PBMCs, taken from a glioma patient whose treatment included an IDH1 peptide vaccine. J is TRBJ2-5 and V is TRBV30; 7 bases agree with TRBD1. CDR3 amino acids: CAWSVKGAKETQYF. The CDR3 coding sequence is TGTGCCTGGAGTGTAAAGGGGGCGAAAGAGACCCAGTACTTC.